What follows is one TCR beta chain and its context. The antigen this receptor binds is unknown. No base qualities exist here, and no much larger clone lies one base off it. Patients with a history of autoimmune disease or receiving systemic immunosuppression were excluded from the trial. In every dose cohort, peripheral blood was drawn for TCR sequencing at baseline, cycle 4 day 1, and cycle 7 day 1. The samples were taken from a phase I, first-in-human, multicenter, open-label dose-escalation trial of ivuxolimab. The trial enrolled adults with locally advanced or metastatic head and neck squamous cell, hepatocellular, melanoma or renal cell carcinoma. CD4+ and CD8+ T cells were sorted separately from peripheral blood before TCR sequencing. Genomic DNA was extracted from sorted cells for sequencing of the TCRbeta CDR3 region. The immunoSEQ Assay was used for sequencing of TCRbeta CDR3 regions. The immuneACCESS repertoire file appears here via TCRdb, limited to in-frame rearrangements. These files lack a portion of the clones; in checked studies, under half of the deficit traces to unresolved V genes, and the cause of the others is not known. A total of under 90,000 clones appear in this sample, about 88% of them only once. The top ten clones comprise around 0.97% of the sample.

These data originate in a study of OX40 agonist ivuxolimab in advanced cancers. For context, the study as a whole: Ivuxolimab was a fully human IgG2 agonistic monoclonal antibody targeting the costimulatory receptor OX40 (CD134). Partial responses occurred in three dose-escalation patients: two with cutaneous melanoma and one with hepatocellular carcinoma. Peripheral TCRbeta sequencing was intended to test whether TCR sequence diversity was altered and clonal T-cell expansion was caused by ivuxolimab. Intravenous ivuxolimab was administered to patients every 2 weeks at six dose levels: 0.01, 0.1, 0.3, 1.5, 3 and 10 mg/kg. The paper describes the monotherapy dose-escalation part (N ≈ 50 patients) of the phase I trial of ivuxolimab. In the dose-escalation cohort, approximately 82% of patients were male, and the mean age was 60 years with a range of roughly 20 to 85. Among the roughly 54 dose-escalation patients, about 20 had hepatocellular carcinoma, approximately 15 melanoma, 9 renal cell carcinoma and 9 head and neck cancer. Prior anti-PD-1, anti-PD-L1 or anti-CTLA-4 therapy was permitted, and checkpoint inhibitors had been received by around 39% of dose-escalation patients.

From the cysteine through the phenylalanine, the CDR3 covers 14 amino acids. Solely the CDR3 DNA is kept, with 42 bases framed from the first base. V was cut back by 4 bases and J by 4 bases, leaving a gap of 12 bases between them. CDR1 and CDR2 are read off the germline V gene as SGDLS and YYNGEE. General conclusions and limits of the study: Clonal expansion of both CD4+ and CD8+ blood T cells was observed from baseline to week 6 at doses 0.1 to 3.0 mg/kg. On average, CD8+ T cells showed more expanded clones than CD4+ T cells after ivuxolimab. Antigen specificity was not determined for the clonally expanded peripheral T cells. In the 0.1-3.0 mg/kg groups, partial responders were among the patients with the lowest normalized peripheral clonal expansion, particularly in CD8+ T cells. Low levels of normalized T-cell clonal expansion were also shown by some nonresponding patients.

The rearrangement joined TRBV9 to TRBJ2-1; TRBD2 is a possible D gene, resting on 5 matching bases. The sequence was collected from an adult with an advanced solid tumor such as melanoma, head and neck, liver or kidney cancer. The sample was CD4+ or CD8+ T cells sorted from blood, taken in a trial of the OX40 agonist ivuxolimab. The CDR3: CASSPGILYNEQFF. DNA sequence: TGTGCCAGCAGCCCCGGGATCCTATACAATGAGCAGTTCTTC.